These 8 T cell receptor beta chains came from one sample sequenced in a study of T-cell memory formation after mild COVID-19. TCRdb re-analysed the 5' RACE reads in MiXCR, keeping a single row per CDR3 protein. The sample has about 200,000 distinct CDR3 sequences; about a sixth are singletons. Sequenced sample: PBMCs or a T cell subset sorted from them (not recorded which). The receptors shown here come from an adult woman who had mild COVID-19 (a few samples of this study predate the infection). Cell type and time point are not known.

The chain is built from TRBV3-1 and TRBJ1-2; D not certain. V lost 1 base and J lost 4, with 13 bases in between. The CDR3 is 15 residues long. Per germline, CDR1 LGHDT and CDR2 YNNKEL (reference sequence). This CDR3 reads CASSQVPGEVYGYTF. In nucleotides, the CDR3 is TGTGCCAGCAGCCAAGTACCTGGAGAGGTCTATGGCTACACCTTC.

The table lists this clonotype with a few counts. This chain connects TRBV3-1 to TRBJ1-1, with D possibly TRBD1 on 6 matching bases. Germline V gene lookup returns CDR1 LGHDT and CDR2 YNNKEL (reference sequence). CDR3 length: 15 amino acids. V was shortened by 5 bases and J by 0 bases, with 13 bases between the two germline ends. For the CDR3, the DNA is TGTGCCAGCAGCGAGTACGGACAGCTGAACACTGAAGCTTTCTTT. Translation gives CASSEYGQLNTEAFF.

This chain uses TRBV10-2 with TRBJ1-1; no clear D. Trimming removed 5 bases from V and 0 bases from J, with 13 bases in between. Germline-derived CDR1 and CDR2 are WSHSY and SAAADI. This CDR3 is built from 15 residues. CDR3 sequence: CASSPETAVNTEAFF. The CDR3 bases are TGCGCCAGCAGTCCGGAGACGGCAGTGAACACTGAAGCTTTCTTT.

This clonotype was found a few times. The chain couples TRBV12-3 or TRBV12-4 to TRBJ1-5; 7 bases are a match to TRBD1. After removal of 7 bases from V and 4 bases from J, the junction contained 7 bases not matched to a gene. This CDR3 is built from 14 residues. This chain's CDR3 is CASNPDRPNQPQHF. The CDR3 DNA follows: TGTGCCAGCAATCCGGACAGGCCTAATCAGCCCCAGCATTTT.

The J gene is TRBJ2-5, the V gene TRBV27, with a tentative D call TRBD2 (6 bases). V was shortened by 2 bases and J by 5 bases, with 15 bases between the two germline ends. CDR3 length: 15 residues. Looked up from germline, CDR1 is MNHEY and CDR2 is SMNVEV (reference sequence). The CDR3 protein is CASSLRPRDGETQYF. The CDR3 DNA reads as TGTGCCAGCAGTTTAAGGCCGCGGGATGGGGAGACCCAGTACTTC.

The genes are TRBV7-9 and TRBJ2-7, with TRBD1 matching over 9 bases. The germline V gene encodes CDR1 SEHNR and CDR2 FQNEAQ (reference sequence). The CDR3 is 15 amino acids. The V and J ends lost 1 base and 3 bases, in that order; junction bases with no gene match: 4. The CDR3 is CASSLGGQGGYEQYF. In DNA, the CDR3 is TGTGCCAGCAGCTTAGGGGGACAGGGTGGCTACGAGCAGTACTTC.

This clonotype was counted only a few times. The gene calls are TRBV2 and TRBJ2-2; D is possibly TRBD2 (6 bases). Germline-derived CDR1 and CDR2 are SNHLY and FYNNEI. The CDR3 spans 14 residues. V was clipped by 3 bases and J by 6 bases, with 11 bases between them. DNA of the CDR3: TGTGCCAGCAGTGATTGGGCGGGGTCCGGGGAGCTGTTTTTT. It encodes CASSDWAGSGELFF.

This chain joins TRBV11-3 and TRBJ2-7; 11 nucleotides agree with TRBD2. The CDR3 loop spans 18 amino acids. Unmatched junction bases numbered 12, after V lost 4 bases and J lost 1 base. Germline V gene sequence: CDR1 SGHNT, CDR2 YENEEA. The CDR3 DNA sequence: TGTGCCAGCAGCTCTCTTTGGTCGGTAGCGGGAGGGTCCTACGAGCAGTACTTC. Its protein product is CASSSLWSVAGGSYEQYF.